The 10 T cell receptor beta chains presented below share a single source sample, sequenced in a study of Graves' ophthalmopathy and Graves' hyperthyroidism (dated by TCRdb to the late 2010s). The sequencing machine was an Illumina HiSeq 2000. For repertoire sequencing, the TCR beta CDR3 regions were amplified from RNA transcripts. The first round of RT-PCR was done with HTBI primers and the Qiagen OneStep RT-PCR kit, and was followed by a second round of multiplex PCR, then size selection and purification. TCRdb reprocessing: public reads trimmed at Q25 with fastp, clones called with MiXCR, in-frame beta chains kept. CDR3 protein sequences are deduplicated, and each keeps its most common genes and DNA. Within this sample are roughly 400,000 distinct CDR3 sequences, with just over 15% of them counted one time only. The ten largest make up 7% of the sample. The sequencing input was peripheral blood. All receptors come from a woman between 18 and 29 years old with stable Graves' hyperthyroidism. Donor details come from another sample of the same person, matched by shared clones.

The chain couples TRBV6-1 to TRBJ1-1, with D possibly being TRBD1 (5 bases). Per germline, CDR1 MNHNS and CDR2 SASEGT. CDR3 length equals 15 residues. The V and J ends lost 6 bases and 4 bases respectively, with 18 bases between them. The CDR3 bases are TGTGCCAGCAGAAGTGAGGGGACGGTACGCACTGAAGCTTTCTTT. This codes for CASRSEGTVRTEAFF.

This clonotype was seen only a few times. Without the conserved terminal phenylalanine or tryptophan, this CDR3 likely stems from a read error. V gene TRBV5-1 combines with J gene TRBJ1-2; D remains ambiguous. The CDR3 has 11 residues. V was cut by 4 bases and J by 8 bases, with 9 bases left in between. Germline-derived CDR1 and CDR2 are SGHRS and YFSETQ. CDR3 DNA sequence: TGCGCCAGCAGCCCCGGTGGCGGCTACACCGTC. This gives the protein CASSPGGGYTV.

This clonotype was counted many times. This chain connects TRBV2 to TRBJ2-7; the D gene is possibly TRBD2 (5 bases). With 8 bases removed from V and 2 bases from J, the gap between germline ends came to 16 bases. This CDR3 has 14 amino acids. Germline V gene lookup returns CDR1 SNHLY and CDR2 FYNNEI. The CDR3 protein is CASVGAVAPYEQYF. The CDR3 DNA reads as TGTGCCAGCGTGGGAGCAGTCGCCCCCTACGAGCAGTACTTC.

This clonotype has a count of ten or more. The chain carries TRBV20-1 and TRBJ1-3, with TRBD1 identical over 7 bases. Germline CDR1 and CDR2: DFQATT and SNEGSKA (reference sequence). The length of the CDR3 is 15 residues. The junction had 9 bases not matched to a gene; V was cut back by 5 bases and J by 2 bases. The DNA of the CDR3 is TGCAGTGCTCCACGACAGGGCGGGCCTGGAAACACCATATATTTT. As protein: CSAPRQGGPGNTIYF.

This clonotype was seen at least ten times. This may arise from a read error, as a much more abundant clone is one base away. The chain has TRBV6-1 and TRBJ1-1; D unclear. Germline CDR1 MNHNS, CDR2 SASEGT. This CDR3 spans 14 amino acids. V was trimmed by 5 bases and J by 1 base, leaving 11 bases between them. CDR3 DNA sequence: TGTGCCAGCAGTCCGGAACAGCAGAACACTGAAGCTTTCTTT. This encodes CASSPEQQNTEAFF.

This clonotype was observed many times. The V call is TRBV19, the J call TRBJ2-7, with D tentatively TRBD1 (6 bases). Germline CDR1 reads LNHDA; CDR2 reads SQIVND (reference sequence). Trimming left V 5 bases short and J 6 bases short, with 20 bases between. The CDR3 is 15 residues long. CDR3 sequence (DNA): TGTGCCAGTAGTCCAAACCCGACAGGAGTCTCCGAGCAGTACTTC. Amino acid sequence: CASSPNPTGVSEQYF. The full variable domain, rest sourced from reference TRBV19 and TRBJ2-7, is DGGITQSPKYLFRKEGQNVTLSCEQNLNHDAMYWYRQDPGQGLRLIYYSQIVNDFQKGDIAEGYSVSREKKESFPLTVTSAQKNPTAFYLCASSPNPTGVSEQYFGPGTRLTVT.

At least ten counts were recorded for this clonotype. This chain connects TRBV7-9 to TRBJ2-7, with D perhaps matching TRBD1 (6 bases). The CDR3 spans 13 residues. Germline lookup yields CDR1 SEHNR and CDR2 FQNEAQ (reference sequence). The ends were cut back, 5 bases at V and 5 bases at J, with 13 bases in the middle. This CDR3 reads CASSRAGVDEQYF. DNA of the CDR3: TGTGCCAGCAGCCGGGCAGGGGTTGACGAGCAGTACTTC.

Many counts were recorded for this clonotype. The J gene is TRBJ2-5, the V gene TRBV20-1, with 8 bases lining up with TRBD1. CDR1 DFQATT and CDR2 SNEGSKA come from the germline V gene (reference sequence). The CDR3 has 16 residues. Trimming removed 5 bases from V and 5 bases from J; junction bases left unmatched: 16. The CDR3 protein is CSAPIGQGLTKETQYF. For the CDR3, the DNA is TGCAGTGCTCCAATCGGACAGGGATTGACGAAGGAGACCCAGTACTTC.

The chain uses TRBV12-3 or TRBV12-4 and TRBJ1-1; D remains unclear. The CDR3 contains 12 residues. Trimming shortened V by 3 bases and J by 11 bases, and 13 bases separated the two germline ends. CDR3 nucleotides: TGTGCCAGCAGTTTTCGCCCCTGGGATGCTTTCTTT. Its protein product is CASSFRPWDAFF.

Only a few counts were recorded for this clonotype. The rearrangement links TRBV11-2 to TRBJ2-7; 9 bases agree with TRBD2. V was pared by 1 base and J by 0 bases, with 4 bases of the junction left unmatched. Germline V gene sequence: CDR1 SGHAT, CDR2 FQNNGV. The CDR3 is 16 amino acids. The CDR3 protein is CASSLGLAGISYEQYF. The CDR3 region has the DNA TGTGCCAGCAGCTTAGGTCTAGCGGGGATCTCCTACGAGCAGTACTTC.